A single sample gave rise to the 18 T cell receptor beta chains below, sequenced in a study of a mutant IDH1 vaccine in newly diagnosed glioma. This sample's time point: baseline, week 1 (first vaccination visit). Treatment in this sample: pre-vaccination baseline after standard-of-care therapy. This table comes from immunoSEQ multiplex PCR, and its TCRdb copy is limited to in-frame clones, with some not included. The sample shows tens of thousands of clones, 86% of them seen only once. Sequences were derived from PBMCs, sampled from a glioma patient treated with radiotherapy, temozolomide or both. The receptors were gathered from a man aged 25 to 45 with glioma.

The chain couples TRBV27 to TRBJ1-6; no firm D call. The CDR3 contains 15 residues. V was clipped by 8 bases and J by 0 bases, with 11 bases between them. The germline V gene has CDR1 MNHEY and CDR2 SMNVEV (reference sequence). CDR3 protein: CASCPGSSYNSPLHF. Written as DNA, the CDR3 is TGTGCCAGCTGCCCTGGAAGCTCCTATAATTCACCCCTCCACTTT.

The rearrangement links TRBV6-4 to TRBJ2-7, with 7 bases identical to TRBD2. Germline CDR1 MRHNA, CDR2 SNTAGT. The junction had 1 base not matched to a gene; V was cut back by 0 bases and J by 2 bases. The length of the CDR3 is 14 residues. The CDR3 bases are TGTGCCAGCAGTGACTCGGGGGGGACCTACGAGCAGTACTTC. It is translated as CASSDSGGTYEQYF.

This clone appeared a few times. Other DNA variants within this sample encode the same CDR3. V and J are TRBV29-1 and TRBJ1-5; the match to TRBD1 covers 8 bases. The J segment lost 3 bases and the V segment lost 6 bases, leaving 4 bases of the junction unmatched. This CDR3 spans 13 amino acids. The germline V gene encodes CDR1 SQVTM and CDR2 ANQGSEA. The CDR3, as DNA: TGCAGCGTCGAGACAGGGGACAATCAGCCCCAGCATTTT. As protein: CSVETGDNQPQHF.

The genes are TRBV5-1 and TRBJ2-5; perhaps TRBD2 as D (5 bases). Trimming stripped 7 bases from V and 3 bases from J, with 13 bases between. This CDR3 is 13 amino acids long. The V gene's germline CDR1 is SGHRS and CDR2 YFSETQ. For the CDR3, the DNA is TGCGCCAGCGGAGCTTACGGGAAAGAGACCCAGTACTTC. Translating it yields CASGAYGKETQYF. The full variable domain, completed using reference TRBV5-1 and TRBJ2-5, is KAGVTQTPRYLIKTRGQQVTLSCSPISGHRSVSWYQQTPGQGLQFLFEYFSETQRNKGNFPGRFSGRQFSNSRSEMNVSTLELGDSALYLCASGAYGKETQYFGPGTRLLVL.

CDR3 protein: CASSLDGDYGYTF. CDR3 nucleotides: TGCGCCAGCAGCTTGGACGGTGACTATGGCTACACCTTC. The J gene is TRBJ1-2, the V gene TRBV5-1; D is uncertain. Trimming cost V 0 bases and J 3 bases, with 6 bases left between them. The CDR3 has 13 residues. From germline, CDR1 is SGHRS and CDR2 YFSETQ.

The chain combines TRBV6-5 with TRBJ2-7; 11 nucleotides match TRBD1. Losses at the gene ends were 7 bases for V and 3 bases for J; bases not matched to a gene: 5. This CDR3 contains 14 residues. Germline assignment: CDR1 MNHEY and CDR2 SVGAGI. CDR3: CASIVGTGGYEQYF. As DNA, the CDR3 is TGTGCCAGCATCGTTGGGACAGGGGGCTACGAGCAGTACTTC.

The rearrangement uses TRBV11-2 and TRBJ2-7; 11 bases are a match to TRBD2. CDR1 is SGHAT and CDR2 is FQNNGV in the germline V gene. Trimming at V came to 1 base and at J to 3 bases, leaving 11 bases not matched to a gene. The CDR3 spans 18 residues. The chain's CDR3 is CASSLATSGVITHYEQYF. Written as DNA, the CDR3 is TGTGCCAGCAGCTTAGCGACTAGCGGGGTGATTACCCACTACGAGCAGTACTTC.

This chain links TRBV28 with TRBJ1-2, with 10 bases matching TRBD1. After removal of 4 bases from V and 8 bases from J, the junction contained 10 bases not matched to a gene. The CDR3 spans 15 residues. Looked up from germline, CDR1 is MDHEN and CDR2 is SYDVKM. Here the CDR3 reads CASSSRGTGDVGYTF. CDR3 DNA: TGTGCCAGCAGTTCCCGGGGGACAGGGGATGTAGGCTACACCTTC.

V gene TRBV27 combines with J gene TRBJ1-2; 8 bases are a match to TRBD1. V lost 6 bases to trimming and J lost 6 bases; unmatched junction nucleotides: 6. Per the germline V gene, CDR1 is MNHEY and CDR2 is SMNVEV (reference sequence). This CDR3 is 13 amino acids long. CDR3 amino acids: CASSPDRANGYTF. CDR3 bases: TGTGCCAGCAGCCCGGACAGGGCGAATGGCTACACCTTC.

The CDR3 here is CASSRAVLDRGPGNTIYF. The CDR3 nucleotides read TGCGCCAGCAGCCGCGCCGTTCTAGACAGGGGGCCTGGAAACACCATATATTTT. The J gene is TRBJ1-3, the V gene TRBV5-1; 10 nucleotides line up with TRBD1. CDR1 is SGHRS and CDR2 is YFSETQ in the germline V gene. The CDR3 runs to 18 residues. After removal of 4 bases from V and 2 bases from J, the junction contained 12 bases not matched to a gene.

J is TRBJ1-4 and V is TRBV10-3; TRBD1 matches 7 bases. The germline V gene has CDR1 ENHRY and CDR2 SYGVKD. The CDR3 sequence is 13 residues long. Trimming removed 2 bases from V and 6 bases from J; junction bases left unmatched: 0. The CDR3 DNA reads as TGTGCCATCAGTGAGGGGACAGATGAAAAACTGTTTTTT. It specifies CAISEGTDEKLFF.

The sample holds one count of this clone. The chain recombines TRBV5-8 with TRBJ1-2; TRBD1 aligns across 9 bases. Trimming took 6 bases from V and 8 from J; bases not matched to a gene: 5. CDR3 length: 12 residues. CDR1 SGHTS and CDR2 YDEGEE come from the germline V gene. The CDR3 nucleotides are TGTGCCAGCATTACAGGGGGCGGCGGCTACACCTTC. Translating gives CASITGGGGYTF.

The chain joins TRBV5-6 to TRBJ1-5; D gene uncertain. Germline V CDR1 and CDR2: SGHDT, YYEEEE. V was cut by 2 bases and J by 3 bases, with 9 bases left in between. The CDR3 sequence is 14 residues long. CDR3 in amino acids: CASSFGSFNQPQHF. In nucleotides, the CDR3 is TGTGCCAGCAGCTTTGGCAGTTTCAATCAGCCCCAGCATTTT.

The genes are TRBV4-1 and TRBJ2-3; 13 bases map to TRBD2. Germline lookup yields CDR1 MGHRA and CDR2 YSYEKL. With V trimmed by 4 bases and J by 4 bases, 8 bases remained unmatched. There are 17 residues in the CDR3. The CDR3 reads CASSLTSGTSGADTQYF. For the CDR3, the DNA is TGCGCCAGCAGCCTTACCTCCGGGACTAGCGGGGCAGATACGCAGTATTTT.

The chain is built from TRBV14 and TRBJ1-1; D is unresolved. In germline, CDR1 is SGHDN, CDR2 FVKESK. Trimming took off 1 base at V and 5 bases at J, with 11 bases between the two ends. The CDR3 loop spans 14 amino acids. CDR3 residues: CASSQGGGRTEAFF. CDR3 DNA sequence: TGTGCCAGCAGCCAAGGTGGAGGGAGGACTGAAGCTTTCTTT. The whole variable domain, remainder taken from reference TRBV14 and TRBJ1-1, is EAGVTQFPSHSVIEKGQTVTLRCDPISGHDNLYWYRRVMGKEIKFLLHFVKESKQDESGMPNNRFLAERTGGTYSTLKVQPAELEDSGVYFCASSQGGGRTEAFFGQGTRLTVV.

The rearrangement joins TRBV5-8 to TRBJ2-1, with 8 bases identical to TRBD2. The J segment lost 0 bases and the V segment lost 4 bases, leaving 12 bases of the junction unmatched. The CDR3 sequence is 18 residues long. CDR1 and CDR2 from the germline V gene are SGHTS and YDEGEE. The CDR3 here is CASSRLVAGTSSYNEQFF. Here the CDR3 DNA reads TGTGCCAGCAGCCGGTTGGTCGCCGGGACTAGCTCCTACAATGAGCAGTTCTTC.

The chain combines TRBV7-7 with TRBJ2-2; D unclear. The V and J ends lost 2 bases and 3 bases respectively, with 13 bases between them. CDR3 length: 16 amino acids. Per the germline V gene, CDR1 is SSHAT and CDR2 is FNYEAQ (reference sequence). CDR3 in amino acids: CASSLRAAGDTGELFF. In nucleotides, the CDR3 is TGTGCCAGCAGCTTAAGAGCAGCCGGAGACACCGGGGAGCTGTTTTTT. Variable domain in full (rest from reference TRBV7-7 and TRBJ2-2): GAGVSQSPRYKVTKRGQDVTLRCDPISSHATLYWYQQALGQGPEFLTYFNYEAQPDKSGLPSDRFSAERPEGSISTLTIQRTEQRDSAMYRCASSLRAAGDTGELFFGEGSRLTVL.

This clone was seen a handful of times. DNA for the CDR3: TGTGCCAGTAGTATCGGGGGTTGGGATCAGCCCCAGCATTTT. Protein sequence: CASSIGGWDQPQHF. V gene TRBV19 combines with J gene TRBJ1-5; tentatively, D is TRBD1 (5 bases). The germline gives CDR1 LNHDA, CDR2 SQIVND (reference sequence). The ends were cut back, 3 bases at V and 5 bases at J, with 11 bases in the middle. CDR3 length: 14 amino acids.